This T cell receptor (beta chain) was captured in a study of blood T cell repertoires in COVID-19. Study details: Samples came from the United States, Italy and Spain, spanning acute and convalescent COVID-19. From T cells, B-cell-depleted T cells, or PBMCs came the material, which was cDNA or gDNA.

Germline CDR1 is MDHEN and CDR2 is SYDVKM. J gave up 1 base and V 9 bases, and 2 bases lay outside the gene matches. CDR3 length: 13 residues. Measured with immunoSEQ multiplex PCR; TCRdb has only the in-frame clones, and not every one. The data contain tens of thousands of clones, approximately 90% of them singletons. The chain has TRBV28 and TRBJ2-7; 11 bases are shared with TRBD1. The specimen sequenced was peripheral blood. This TCR derives from a man between 60 and 75 years old with COVID-19, enrolled during active disease. The DNA for the CDR3 is TGTGCCAGTGGGACAGGGGGATCCTACGAGCAGTACTTC. Translated: CASGTGGSYEQYF.